The present entry profiles one TCR beta chain with its context. Documented time point: cycle 4 day 1 (C4D1), after five to seven weeks of nivolumab. Every patient experienced relapse after autologous stem cell transplantation, and brentuximab vedotin exposure varied. The entry originates in a study of PD-1 blockade in classical Hodgkin lymphoma. TCRdb keeps only in-frame clones here, not all; method: immunoSEQ multiplex PCR. This sample has tens of thousands of clones, with about nine tenths found just once. Trimming shortened V by 4 bases and J by 0 bases, and 8 bases separated the two germline ends. This CDR3 is 13 amino acids long. Per the germline V gene, CDR1 is SGHNT and CDR2 is YYREEE (reference sequence).

The receptor was isolated from a human donor with classical Hodgkin lymphoma. V is TRBV5-4 and J is TRBJ2-7; D not resolved. The sequencing used peripheral blood mononuclear cells (PBMCs), collected before the fourth cycle of nivolumab. CDR3 DNA: TGTGCCAGCAGCGGGTCCTCCTCCTACGAGCAGTACTTC. It codes for CASSGSSSYEQYF.